A single sample is the source of the 6 T cell receptor beta chains below, sequenced in a study of molecular identifiers for immune sequencing clone quantification. TCRdb ran MiXCR on the PCR reads and lists one entry per CDR3 protein. The sample consists of more than 300,000 distinct CDR3 sequences, roughly 23% of them appearing once. Specimen: naive CD8+ T cells from blood, with Jurkat cell RNA spiked in. Subset in this sample: FACS-sorted CD8+CD4-CCR7+CD45RA+ naive T cells. These receptors were collected from a human donor in good health. Some libraries in this study had Jurkat cell RNA spiked in.

The chain employs TRBV6-2 or TRBV6-3 and TRBJ2-4, with D hard to call. Trimming pared 8 bases from V and 6 bases from J, leaving 11 bases between. The germline CDR1 and CDR2 sequences are MNHEY and SVGEGT. The CDR3 is made up of 12 amino acids. CDR3 sequence (DNA): TGTGCCAGCTCAGTGCCCGGAAACATTCAGTACTTC. This translates into CASSVPGNIQYF.

This clonotype was recorded many times. The chain carries TRBV5-4 and TRBJ1-2; D gene unclear. Germline CDR1 and CDR2: SGHNT and YYREEE (reference sequence). The CDR3 has 15 residues. V was clipped by 0 bases and J by 3 bases, with 12 bases between them. The CDR3 region is CASSLAGPEDYGYTF. The CDR3 DNA follows: TGTGCCAGCAGCTTGGCGGGCCCCGAGGACTATGGCTACACCTTC.

At least ten counts were recorded for this clonotype. This rearrangement joins TRBV6-6 to TRBJ2-7; TRBD1 matches 10 bases. The CDR3 runs to 19 residues. Trimming took 2 bases from V and 2 from J; bases not matched to a gene: 15. In germline, CDR1 is MNHNY, CDR2 SVGAGI (reference sequence). The CDR3: CASSYIGGGGQGLPYEQYF. In DNA, the CDR3 is TGTGCCAGCAGTTACATCGGGGGGGGGGGACAGGGGTTACCCTACGAGCAGTACTTC.

This clonotype was counted between two and nine times. This rearrangement joins TRBV2 to TRBJ1-6; tentatively, D is TRBD1 (6 bases). V was shortened by 6 bases and J by 0 bases, with 18 bases between the two germline ends. Germline lookup yields CDR1 SNHLY and CDR2 FYNNEI. CDR3 length equals 18 residues. CDR3 region: CASRDRTIPSSYNSPLHF. DNA of the CDR3: TGTGCCAGCAGGGACAGAACGATCCCGAGCTCCTATAATTCACCCCTCCACTTT.

The chain uses TRBV7-9 and TRBJ2-5, with D perhaps TRBD2 (6 bases). V lost 8 bases to trimming and J lost 5 bases, with 18 bases between them. This CDR3 spans 14 amino acids. The germline V gene has CDR1 SEHNR and CDR2 FQNEAQ (reference sequence). The CDR3 is CASGSLGGKETQYF. In DNA form, the CDR3 reads TGTGCCAGCGGCTCCCTAGGCGGGAAGGAGACCCAGTACTTC.

With respect to this clonotype: This may be a read error, as it is one base from a much larger clone. The rearrangement uses TRBV12-3 or TRBV12-4 and TRBJ2-7; 8 nucleotides align to TRBD1. CDR3 length: 18 residues. The trim removed 5 bases at V and 7 bases at J, leaving 22 bases unmatched. CDR3 DNA: TGTGCCAGCAGTCACCCCCACGACAGGGGACCTCTAGATGGGGAGCAGTACTTC. As protein: CASSHPHDRGPLDGEQYF.